This passage covers 26 T cell receptor beta chains from one sample sequenced in a study of blood T cell repertoires in COVID-19 (dated by TCRdb to 2020 to 2021). Library preparation was by the immunoSEQ multiplex PCR assay. TCRdb obtained this table from immuneACCESS and retained in-frame rearrangements with V and J assigned. These tables miss some clones; where compared with another copy, unresolved V genes account for less than half of the shortfall, and the remainder is unexplained. This sample has tens of thousands of clones in its table, and around 83% of those were observed once. The top ten constitute about 12% of the sample. The sequenced sample consisted of peripheral blood. The receptors shown here come from a human donor in a cohort sampled during active COVID-19.

This chain uses TRBV19 with TRBJ2-3, with TRBD1 identical over 7 bases. Trimming at V came to 1 base and at J to 2 bases, leaving 6 bases not matched to a gene. This CDR3 has 16 amino acids. The germline gives CDR1 LNHDA, CDR2 SQIVND (reference sequence). CDR3 sequence: CASSIVPGQVTDTQYF. The CDR3 DNA sequence: TGTGCCAGTAGTATAGTGCCCGGACAGGTCACAGATACGCAGTATTTT.

The J gene is TRBJ1-1, the V gene TRBV12-3 or TRBV12-4, with D hard to call. V was trimmed by 3 bases and J by 1 base, leaving 6 bases between them. The CDR3 is 13 amino acids. Here the CDR3 reads CASSFGPNTEAFF. The CDR3 coding sequence is TGTGCCAGCAGTTTTGGGCCGAACACTGAAGCTTTCTTT.

The chain joins TRBV7-6 to TRBJ2-1; 10 nucleotides align to TRBD2. V was clipped by 5 bases and J by 8 bases; unmatched bases: 6. Germline CDR1 is SGHVS and CDR2 is FNYEAQ. The CDR3 runs to 14 residues. CDR3 bases: TGTGCCAGCAGCCAGCGGGGGGGCATGGATGAGCAGTTCTTC. Residues: CASSQRGGMDEQFF.

The chain links TRBV7-2 to TRBJ2-5; 7 bases are a match to TRBD1. The CDR3 loop spans 13 amino acids. Germline lookup yields CDR1 SGHTA and CDR2 FQGNSA. V dropped 8 bases and J dropped 5; count of bases not matched to a gene: 8. The CDR3 region is CASLSTGEETQYF. The DNA of the CDR3 is TGTGCCAGCCTGAGTACAGGGGAGGAGACCCAGTACTTC.

The genes are TRBV11-2 and TRBJ1-6; no firm D call. The CDR3 is 12 residues long. With 5 bases removed from V and 4 bases from J, the gap between germline ends came to 3 bases. Germline CDR1 is SGHAT and CDR2 is FQNNGV. The CDR3 sequence: CASSQYNSPLHF. CDR3 DNA: TGTGCCAGCAGCCAATATAATTCACCCCTCCACTTT.

The chain uses TRBV7-8 and TRBJ1-1; D is possibly TRBD1 (5 bases). This CDR3 has 14 residues. CDR1 is SGHVS and CDR2 is FQNEAQ in the germline V gene. The V end lost 1 base, the J end lost 1 base, and 7 bases lay between the germline ends. CDR3 loop: CASSLGTQNTEAFF. CDR3 nucleotide sequence: TGTGCCAGCAGCTTAGGGACACAGAACACTGAAGCTTTCTTT.

The chain is built from TRBV2 and TRBJ2-7, with 7 bases aligning to TRBD1. CDR1 SNHLY and CDR2 FYNNEI come from the germline V gene. V dropped 7 bases and J dropped 3; count of bases not matched to a gene: 6. The CDR3 covers 13 residues. The CDR3 sequence: CASNRQGYYEQYF. In nucleotides, the CDR3 is TGTGCCAGCAATCGACAGGGTTACTACGAGCAGTACTTC.

V usage is TRBV7-8 and J usage is TRBJ1-6; D is perhaps TRBD1 (6 bases). CDR1 SGHVS and CDR2 FQNEAQ come from the germline V gene. V gave up 5 bases and J gave up 9 bases, with 14 bases separating them. The length of the CDR3 is 14 residues. CDR3: CASSPGQKTSPLHF. In DNA form, the CDR3 reads TGTGCCAGCAGCCCCGGACAGAAGACTTCACCCCTCCACTTT.

V gene TRBV7-6 combines with J gene TRBJ1-1; D is perhaps TRBD1 (5 bases). The CDR3 covers 13 residues. Per the germline V gene, CDR1 is SGHVS and CDR2 is FNYEAQ. The V gene lost 3 bases and the J gene lost 3 bases, with 8 bases spanning the gap. Here the CDR3 DNA reads TGTGCCAGCAGCTTCAGGGTTGACACTGAAGCTTTCTTT. Its protein product is CASSFRVDTEAFF.

The chain has TRBV30 and TRBJ2-3, with D possibly matching TRBD2 (6 bases). Trimming left V 6 bases short and J 3 bases short, with 19 bases between. The germline V gene has CDR1 GTSNPN and CDR2 SVGIG (reference sequence). The CDR3 runs to 15 residues. The CDR3 protein is CACSQGARGTDTQYF. For the CDR3, the DNA is TGTGCCTGCTCCCAGGGCGCCCGGGGGACAGATACGCAGTATTTT.

This clone turned up a few times. This rearrangement joins TRBV5-1 to TRBJ2-5, with D tentatively TRBD2 (6 bases). Germline loops: CDR1 SGHRS, CDR2 YFSETQ. V dropped 2 bases and J dropped 1 base, with 9 bases sitting between them. The CDR3 covers 14 residues. CDR3 bases: TGCGCCAGCAGCTTTTCCGGGGGCCAAGAGACCCAGTACTTC. Encoded protein: CASSFSGGQETQYF.

The rearrangement uses TRBV4-2 and TRBJ1-1; the match to TRBD1 covers 8 bases. The CDR3 sequence is 12 residues long. Germline V CDR1 and CDR2: LGHNA, YNFKEQ. The junction had 5 bases not matched to a gene; V was cut back by 9 bases and J by 5 bases. The CDR3 DNA sequence: TGTGCCAGTTCCGACAGGGGAACTGAAGCTTTCTTT. This gives the protein CASSDRGTEAFF.

The chain links TRBV7-8 to TRBJ1-2, with 9 bases matching TRBD1. The CDR3 extends over 17 amino acids. Germline V gene lookup returns CDR1 SGHVS and CDR2 FQNEAQ. Trimming cost V 4 bases and J 2 bases; bases outside gene matches: 11. CDR3 sequence (DNA): TGTGCCAGCAGCTCTAGAGTTCGACAGGGGGGGAACTATGGCTACACCTTC. Its protein is CASSSRVRQGGNYGYTF.

J is TRBJ2-3 and V is TRBV2; D gene uncertain. The germline V gene has CDR1 SNHLY and CDR2 FYNNEI. The V gene lost 4 bases and the J gene lost 4 bases, with 15 bases spanning the gap. The length of the CDR3 is 15 residues. CDR3 in amino acids: CASSVSRGKSDTQYF. CDR3 coding DNA: TGTGCCAGCAGTGTCTCTCGAGGTAAATCAGATACGCAGTATTTT.

This rearrangement joins TRBV29-1 to TRBJ2-7, with D uncertain. V was trimmed by 2 bases and J by 4 bases, leaving 6 bases between them. The CDR3 extends over 11 amino acids. Germline CDR1 and CDR2: SQVTM and ANQGSEA. The CDR3 region has the DNA TGCAGCGTTGAATCAGAATACGAGCAGTACTTC. It encodes CSVESEYEQYF.

The chain employs TRBV20-1 and TRBJ1-5; D not resolved. Deletions cut 3 bases from V and 1 base from J, with 7 bases between. The CDR3 is made up of 13 amino acids. CDR1 and CDR2 from the germline V gene are DFQATT and SNEGSKA (reference sequence). CDR3 sequence: CSASIESNQPQHF. CDR3 DNA: TGCAGTGCTAGTATTGAGAGCAATCAGCCCCAGCATTTT.

The chain is built from TRBV11-2 and TRBJ1-3; D is ambiguous. The germline gives CDR1 SGHAT, CDR2 FQNNGV. Trimming left V 3 bases short and J 7 bases short, with 10 bases between. CDR3 size: 13 residues. CDR3 sequence reads: CASSFGLTNTIYF. The CDR3 bases are TGTGCCAGCAGCTTTGGACTGACTAACACCATATATTTT.

The J gene is TRBJ1-5, the V gene TRBV28; D not resolved. This CDR3 spans 11 amino acids. V dropped 8 bases and J dropped 1 base, with 3 bases sitting between them. Germline V gene lookup returns CDR1 MDHEN and CDR2 SYDVKM. CDR3 loop: CASRSNQPQHF. CDR3 DNA sequence: TGTGCCAGCCGGAGCAATCAGCCCCAGCATTTT.

This chain joins TRBV19 and TRBJ1-1, with D perhaps matching TRBD1 (5 bases). Germline V lookup: CDR1 LNHDA, CDR2 SQIVND (reference sequence). The CDR3 loop spans 16 amino acids. V gave up 3 bases and J gave up 4 bases, with 18 bases separating them. CDR3 DNA: TGTGCCAGTAGTATCGGGGGGATGAGGATTCCCACTGAAGCTTTCTTT. This encodes CASSIGGMRIPTEAFF.

This clone was detected once. The rearrangement uses TRBV7-2 and TRBJ2-3, with TRBD2 identical over 7 bases. CDR1 SGHTA and CDR2 FQGNSA come from the germline V gene. The CDR3 runs 14 residues. The V gene end was trimmed by 1 base and the J gene end by 6 bases; junction bases not matched to a gene: 4. The CDR3, as DNA: TGTGCCAGCAGCTTAGACGGGGGGTCTGATACGCAGTATTTT. Translating gives CASSLDGGSDTQYF.

J is TRBJ2-7 and V is TRBV4-1; the match to TRBD1 covers 10 bases. Germline CDR1 reads MGHRA; CDR2 reads YSYEKL. J lost 3 bases, V lost 3 bases, and 8 bases had no gene match. CDR3 length: 16 residues. The CDR3 is CASSQAPGQGLYEQYF. For the CDR3, the DNA is TGCGCCAGCAGCCAGGCTCCGGGACAGGGGCTCTACGAGCAGTACTTC.

The chain combines TRBV2 with TRBJ1-1; unclear D gene. Trimming stripped 6 bases from V and 0 bases from J, with 5 bases between. The CDR3 loop spans 12 amino acids. Germline V gene lookup returns CDR1 SNHLY and CDR2 FYNNEI. CDR3 protein: CASRRVNTEAFF. The CDR3 region has the DNA TGTGCCAGCAGACGGGTGAACACTGAAGCTTTCTTT.

This chain links TRBV19 with TRBJ1-2, with TRBD1 matching 8 bases. Germline V CDR1 and CDR2: LNHDA, SQIVND (reference sequence). The ends lost 7 bases at V and 3 bases at J; junction bases unmatched: 7. CDR3 length: 14 amino acids. CDR3 amino acids: CASIPRTGHYGYTF. The CDR3 region has the DNA TGTGCCAGTATTCCCAGGACAGGGCACTATGGCTACACCTTC.

The chain joins TRBV14 to TRBJ1-4; TRBD1 matches 8 bases. Germline CDR1 and CDR2: SGHDN and FVKESK. This CDR3 region has 14 residues. Losses at the gene ends were 4 bases for V and 8 bases for J; bases not matched to a gene: 6. Written as DNA, the CDR3 is TGTGCCAGCAGCCTACAGGACAGGGAGGAAAAACTGTTTTTT. This codes for CASSLQDREEKLFF.

This sequence joins TRBV6-5 and TRBJ1-2, with D tentatively TRBD1 (6 bases). The ends were cut back, 6 bases at V and 3 bases at J, with 11 bases in the middle. Germline CDR1 is MNHEY and CDR2 is SVGAGI. The CDR3 has 13 amino acids. CDR3 sequence reads: CASSRGQHYGYTF. CDR3 DNA sequence: TGTGCCAGCAGCCGCGGACAGCACTATGGCTACACCTTC.

V usage is TRBV19 and J usage is TRBJ2-1, with 9 positions matching TRBD1. This CDR3 contains 15 residues. The trim removed 3 bases at V and 1 base at J, leaving 1 base unmatched. Germline V lookup: CDR1 LNHDA, CDR2 SQIVND (reference sequence). The DNA for the CDR3 is TGTGCCAGTAGTATTGGACAGGGGTCCTACAATGAGCAGTTCTTC. Encoded protein: CASSIGQGSYNEQFF.